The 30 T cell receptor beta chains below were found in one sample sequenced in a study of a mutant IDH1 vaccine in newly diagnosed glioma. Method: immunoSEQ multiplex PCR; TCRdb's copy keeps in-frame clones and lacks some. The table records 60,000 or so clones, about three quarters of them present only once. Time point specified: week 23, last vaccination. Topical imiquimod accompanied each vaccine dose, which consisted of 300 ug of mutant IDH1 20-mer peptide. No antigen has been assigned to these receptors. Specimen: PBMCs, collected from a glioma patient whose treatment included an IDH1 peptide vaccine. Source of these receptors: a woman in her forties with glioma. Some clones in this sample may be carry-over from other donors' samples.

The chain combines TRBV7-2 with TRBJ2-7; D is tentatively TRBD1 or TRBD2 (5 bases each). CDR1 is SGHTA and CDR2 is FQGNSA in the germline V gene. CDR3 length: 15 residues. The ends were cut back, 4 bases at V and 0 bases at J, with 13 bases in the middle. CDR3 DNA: TGTGCCAGCAGCTCACTTTGGGGGAGCTCCTACGAGCAGTACTTC. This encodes CASSSLWGSSYEQYF.

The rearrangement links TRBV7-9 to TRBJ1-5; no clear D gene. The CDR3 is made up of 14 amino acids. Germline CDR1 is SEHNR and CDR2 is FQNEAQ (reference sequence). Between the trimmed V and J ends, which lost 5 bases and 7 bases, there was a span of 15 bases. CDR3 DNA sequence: TGTGCCAGCAGCCCAGACGGGGTCGGGCAGCCCCAGCATTTT. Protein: CASSPDGVGQPQHF.

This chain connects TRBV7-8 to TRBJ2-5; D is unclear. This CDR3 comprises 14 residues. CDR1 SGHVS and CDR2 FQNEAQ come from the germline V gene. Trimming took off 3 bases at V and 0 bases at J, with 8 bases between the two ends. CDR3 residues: CASSFGGNQETQYF. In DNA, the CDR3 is TGTGCCAGCAGCTTTGGCGGAAACCAAGAGACCCAGTACTTC.

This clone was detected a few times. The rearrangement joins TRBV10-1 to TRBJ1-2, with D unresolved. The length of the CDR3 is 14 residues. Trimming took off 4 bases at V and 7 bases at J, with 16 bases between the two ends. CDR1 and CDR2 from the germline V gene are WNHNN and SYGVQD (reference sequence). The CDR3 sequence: CASSAQAKGGGYTF. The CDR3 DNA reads TGCGCCAGCAGTGCCCAGGCCAAGGGAGGTGGCTACACCTTC.

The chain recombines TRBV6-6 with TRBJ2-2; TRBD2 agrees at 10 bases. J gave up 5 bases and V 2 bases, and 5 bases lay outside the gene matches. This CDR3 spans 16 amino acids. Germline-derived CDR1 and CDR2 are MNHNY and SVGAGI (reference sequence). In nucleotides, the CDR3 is TGTGCCAGCAGTTACAGAGCGGGGGGGAGAACCGGGGAGCTGTTTTTT. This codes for CASSYRAGGRTGELFF.

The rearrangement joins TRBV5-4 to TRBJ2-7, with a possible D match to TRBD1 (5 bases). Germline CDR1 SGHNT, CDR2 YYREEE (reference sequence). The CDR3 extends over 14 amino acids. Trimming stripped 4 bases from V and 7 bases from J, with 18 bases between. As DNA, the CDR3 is TGTGCCAGCAGCCTTCAGGGTGTGGTGGAAGAGCAGTACTTC. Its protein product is CASSLQGVVEEQYF.

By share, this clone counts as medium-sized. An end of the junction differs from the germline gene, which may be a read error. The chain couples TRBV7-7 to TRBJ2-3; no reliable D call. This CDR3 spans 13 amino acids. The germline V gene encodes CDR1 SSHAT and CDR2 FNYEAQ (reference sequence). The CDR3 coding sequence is TGTGCTAGCAGCTTCGGCCCCACAGATACGCAGTATTTT. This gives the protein CASSFGPTDTQYF.

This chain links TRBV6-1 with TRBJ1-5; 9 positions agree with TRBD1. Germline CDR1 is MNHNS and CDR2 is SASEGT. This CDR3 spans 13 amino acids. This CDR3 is CGTGRTGDQPQHF. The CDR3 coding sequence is TGTGGTACGGGAAGGACAGGGGATCAGCCCCAGCATTTT.

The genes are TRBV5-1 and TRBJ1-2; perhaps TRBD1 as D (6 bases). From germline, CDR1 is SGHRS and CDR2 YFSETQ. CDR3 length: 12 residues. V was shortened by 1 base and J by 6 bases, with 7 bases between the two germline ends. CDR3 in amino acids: CASSLPGDGYTF. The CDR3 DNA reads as TGCGCCAGCAGCTTGCCAGGGGATGGCTACACCTTC.

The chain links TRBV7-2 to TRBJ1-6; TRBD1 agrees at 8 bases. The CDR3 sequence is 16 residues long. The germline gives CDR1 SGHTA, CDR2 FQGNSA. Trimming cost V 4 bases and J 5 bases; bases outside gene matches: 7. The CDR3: CASSWTGSADNSPLHF. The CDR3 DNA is TGTGCCAGCAGCTGGACAGGGAGTGCCGATAATTCACCCCTCCACTTT.

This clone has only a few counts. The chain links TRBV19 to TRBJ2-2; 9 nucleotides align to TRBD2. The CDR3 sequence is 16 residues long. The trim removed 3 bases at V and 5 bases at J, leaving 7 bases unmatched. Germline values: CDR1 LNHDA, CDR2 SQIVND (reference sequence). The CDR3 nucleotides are TGTGCCAGTAGTATTGGCGGGGGGGTTTTTACCGGGGAGCTGTTTTTT. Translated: CASSIGGGVFTGELFF.

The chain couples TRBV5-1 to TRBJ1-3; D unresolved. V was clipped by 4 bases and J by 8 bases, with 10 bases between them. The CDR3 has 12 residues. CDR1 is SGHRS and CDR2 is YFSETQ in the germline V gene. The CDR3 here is CASSAPGDTIYF. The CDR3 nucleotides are TGCGCCAGCAGCGCACCTGGGGACACCATATATTTT.

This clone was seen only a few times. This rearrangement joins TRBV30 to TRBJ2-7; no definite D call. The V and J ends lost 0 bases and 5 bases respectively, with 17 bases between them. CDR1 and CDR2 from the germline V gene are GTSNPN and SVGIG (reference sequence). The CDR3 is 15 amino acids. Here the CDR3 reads CAWSVRDFLVHEQYF. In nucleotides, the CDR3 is TGTGCCTGGAGTGTACGAGACTTCCTCGTCCACGAGCAGTACTTC.

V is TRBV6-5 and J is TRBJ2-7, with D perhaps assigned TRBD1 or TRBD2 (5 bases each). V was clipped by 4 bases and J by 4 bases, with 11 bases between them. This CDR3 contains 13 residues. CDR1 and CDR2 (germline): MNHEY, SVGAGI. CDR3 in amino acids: CASSFLGEYEQYF. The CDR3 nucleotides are TGTGCCAGCAGTTTTTTGGGGGAATACGAGCAGTACTTC.

The CDR3 region is CAWGVRVGYGYTF. The CDR3 DNA reads TGTGCCTGGGGGGTCCGGGTAGGCTATGGCTACACCTTC. The chain couples TRBV30 to TRBJ1-2; no definite D call. Germline lookup yields CDR1 GTSNPN and CDR2 SVGIG (reference sequence). The CDR3 has 13 amino acids. Trimming left V 5 bases short and J 4 bases short, with 14 bases between.

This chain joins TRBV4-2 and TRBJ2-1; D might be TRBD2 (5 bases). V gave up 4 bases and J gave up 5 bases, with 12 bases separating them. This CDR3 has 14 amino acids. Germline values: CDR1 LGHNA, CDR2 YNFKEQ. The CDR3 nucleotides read TGTGCCAGCAGCCCCCGGGGTTTTGACAATGAGCAGTTCTTC. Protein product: CASSPRGFDNEQFF.

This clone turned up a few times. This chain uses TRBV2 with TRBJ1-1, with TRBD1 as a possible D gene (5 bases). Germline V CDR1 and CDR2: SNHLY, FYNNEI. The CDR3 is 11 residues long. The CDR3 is CRAGVNTEAFF. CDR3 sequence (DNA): TGTCGGGCGGGGGTGAACACTGAAGCTTTCTTT.

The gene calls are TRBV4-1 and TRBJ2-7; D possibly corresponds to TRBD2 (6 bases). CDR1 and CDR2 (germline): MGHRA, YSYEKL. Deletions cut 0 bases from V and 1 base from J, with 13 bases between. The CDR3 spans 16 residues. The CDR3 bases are TGCGCCAGCAGCCAAGAATTCAGCGGGCCTTCCTACGAGCAGTACTTC. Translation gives CASSQEFSGPSYEQYF.

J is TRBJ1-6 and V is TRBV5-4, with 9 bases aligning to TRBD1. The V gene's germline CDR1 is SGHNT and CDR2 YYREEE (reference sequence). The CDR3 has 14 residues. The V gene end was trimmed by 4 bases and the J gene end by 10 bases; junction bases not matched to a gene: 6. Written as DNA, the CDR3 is TGTGCCAGCAGCCAGGGACAGGGAGGGTCACCCCTCCACTTT. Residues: CASSQGQGGSPLHF.

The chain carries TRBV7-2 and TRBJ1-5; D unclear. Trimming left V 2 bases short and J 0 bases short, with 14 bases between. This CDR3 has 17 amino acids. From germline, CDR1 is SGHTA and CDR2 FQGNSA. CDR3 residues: CASSLFKGTYSNQPQHF. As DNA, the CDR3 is TGTGCCAGCAGCTTATTTAAGGGAACCTATAGCAATCAGCCCCAGCATTTT. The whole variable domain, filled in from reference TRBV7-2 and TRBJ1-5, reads GAGVSQSPSNKVTEKGKDVELRCDPISGHTALYWYRQSLGQGLEFLIYFQGNSAPDKSGLPSDRFSAERTGGSVSTLTIQRTQQEDSAVYLCASSLFKGTYSNQPQHFGDGTRLSIL.

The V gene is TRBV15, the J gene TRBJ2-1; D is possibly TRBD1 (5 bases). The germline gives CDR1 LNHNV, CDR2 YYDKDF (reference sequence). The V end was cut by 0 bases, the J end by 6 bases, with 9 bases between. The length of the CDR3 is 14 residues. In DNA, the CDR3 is TGTGCCACCAGCAGAGACAGGGCCAGCAATGAGCAGTTCTTC. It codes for CATSRDRASNEQFF.

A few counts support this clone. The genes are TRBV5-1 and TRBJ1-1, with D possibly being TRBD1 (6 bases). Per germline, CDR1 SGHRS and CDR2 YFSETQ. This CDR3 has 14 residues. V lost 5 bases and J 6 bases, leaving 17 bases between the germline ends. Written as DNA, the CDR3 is TGCGCCAGCAGACTTGTGGGTTCAGGGGCTGAAGCTTTCTTT. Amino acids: CASRLVGSGAEAFF.

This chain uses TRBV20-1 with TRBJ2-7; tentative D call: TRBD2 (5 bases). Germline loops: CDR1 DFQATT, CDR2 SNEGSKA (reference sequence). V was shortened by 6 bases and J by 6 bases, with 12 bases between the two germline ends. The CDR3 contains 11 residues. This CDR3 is CSAPEVREQYF. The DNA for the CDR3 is TGCAGTGCCCCGGAGGTGCGCGAGCAGTACTTC.

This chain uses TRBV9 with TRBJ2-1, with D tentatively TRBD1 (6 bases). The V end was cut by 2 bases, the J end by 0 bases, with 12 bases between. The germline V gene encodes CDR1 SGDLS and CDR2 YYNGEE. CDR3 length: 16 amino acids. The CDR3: CASSVGTDSSYNEQFF. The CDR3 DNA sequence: TGTGCCAGCAGCGTCGGGACGGACAGCTCCTACAATGAGCAGTTCTTC.

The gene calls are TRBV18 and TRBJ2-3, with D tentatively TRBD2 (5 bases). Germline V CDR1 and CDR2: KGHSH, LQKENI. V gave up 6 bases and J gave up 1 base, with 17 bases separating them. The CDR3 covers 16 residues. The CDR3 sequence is CASSPTLFGGTDTQYF. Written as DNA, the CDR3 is TGTGCCAGCTCTCCTACGTTGTTCGGGGGCACAGATACGCAGTATTTT.

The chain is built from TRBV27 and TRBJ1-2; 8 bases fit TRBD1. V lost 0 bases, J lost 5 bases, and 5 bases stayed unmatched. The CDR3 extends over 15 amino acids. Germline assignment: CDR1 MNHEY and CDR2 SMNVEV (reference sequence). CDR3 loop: CASSLSAGGVYGYTF. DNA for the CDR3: TGTGCCAGCAGTTTATCGGCAGGGGGCGTGTATGGCTACACCTTC.

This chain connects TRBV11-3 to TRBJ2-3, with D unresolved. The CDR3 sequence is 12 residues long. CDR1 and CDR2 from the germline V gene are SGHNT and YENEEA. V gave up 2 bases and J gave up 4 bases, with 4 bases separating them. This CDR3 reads CASSLFPDTQYF. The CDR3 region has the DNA TGTGCCAGCAGCTTATTTCCAGATACGCAGTATTTT.

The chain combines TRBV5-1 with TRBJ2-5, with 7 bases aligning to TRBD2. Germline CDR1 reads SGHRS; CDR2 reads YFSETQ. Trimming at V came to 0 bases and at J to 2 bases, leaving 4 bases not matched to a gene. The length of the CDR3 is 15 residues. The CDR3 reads CASSLDGRGQETQYF. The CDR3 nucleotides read TGCGCCAGCAGCTTGGATGGGCGGGGGCAAGAGACCCAGTACTTC.

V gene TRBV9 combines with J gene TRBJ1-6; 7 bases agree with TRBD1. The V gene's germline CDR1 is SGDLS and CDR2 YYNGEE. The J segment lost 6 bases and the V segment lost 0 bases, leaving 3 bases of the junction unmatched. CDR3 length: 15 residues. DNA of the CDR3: TGTGCCAGCAGCGTAGTGGCAGGGGGTAATTCACCCCTCCACTTT. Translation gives CASSVVAGGNSPLHF.

CDR3 protein: CASSLDRLGGTEAFF. The CDR3 DNA reads TGTGCCAGCAGCTTAGATCGGCTGGGTGGAACTGAAGCTTTCTTT. The V gene is TRBV11-2, the J gene TRBJ1-1; D not certain. V gave up 0 bases and J gave up 5 bases, with 13 bases separating them. Germline V gives CDR1 SGHAT, CDR2 FQNNGV. This CDR3 has 15 amino acids. Filled out from reference TRBV11-2 and TRBJ1-1, the complete variable domain reads EAGVAQSPRYKIIEKRQSVAFWCNPISGHATLYWYQQILGQGPKLLIQFQNNGVVDDSQLPKDRFSAERLKGVDSTLKIQPAKLEDSAVYLCASSLDRLGGTEAFFGQGTRLTVV.